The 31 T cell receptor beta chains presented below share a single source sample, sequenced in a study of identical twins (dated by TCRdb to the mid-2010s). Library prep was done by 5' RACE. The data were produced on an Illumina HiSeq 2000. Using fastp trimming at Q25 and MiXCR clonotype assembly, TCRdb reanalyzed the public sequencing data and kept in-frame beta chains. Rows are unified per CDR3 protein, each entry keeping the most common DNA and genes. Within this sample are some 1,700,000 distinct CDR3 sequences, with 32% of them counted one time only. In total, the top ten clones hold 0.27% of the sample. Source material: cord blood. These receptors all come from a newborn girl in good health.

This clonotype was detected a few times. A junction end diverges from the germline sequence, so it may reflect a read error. The CDR3: CASTEAGFNEQFF. CDR3 nucleotide sequence: TGTGCCAGCACTGAAGCGGGGTTCAATGAGCAGTTCTTC. The chain recombines TRBV2 with TRBJ2-1, with 7 bases identical to TRBD2. Germline CDR1 is SNHLY and CDR2 is FYNNEI. The CDR3 length is 13 residues. Looking up the rest from reference TRBV2 and TRBJ2-1 gives the full variable domain: EPEVTQTPSHQVTQMGQEVILRCVPISNHLYFYWYRQILGQKVEFLVSFYNNEISEKSEIFDDQFSVERPDGSNFTLKIRSTKLEDSAMYFCASTEAGFNEQFFGPGTRLTVL.

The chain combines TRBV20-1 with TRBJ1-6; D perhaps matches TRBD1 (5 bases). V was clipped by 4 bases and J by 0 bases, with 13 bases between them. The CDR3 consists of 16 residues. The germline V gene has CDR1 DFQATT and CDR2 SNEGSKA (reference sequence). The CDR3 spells CSATRGFSSYNSPLHF. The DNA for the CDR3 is TGCAGTGCTACTCGGGGCTTTAGCTCCTATAATTCACCCCTCCACTTT.

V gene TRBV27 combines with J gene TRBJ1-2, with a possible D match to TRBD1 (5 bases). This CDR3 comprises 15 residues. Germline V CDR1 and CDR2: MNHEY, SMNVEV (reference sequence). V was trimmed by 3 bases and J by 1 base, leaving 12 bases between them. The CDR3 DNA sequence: TGTGCCAGCAGTTTCCGGGGCAAGGTTAACTATGGCTACACCTTC. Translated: CASSFRGKVNYGYTF.

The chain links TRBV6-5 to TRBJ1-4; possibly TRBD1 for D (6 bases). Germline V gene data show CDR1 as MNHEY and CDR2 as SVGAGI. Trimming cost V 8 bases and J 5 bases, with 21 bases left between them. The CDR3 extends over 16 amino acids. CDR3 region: CASGRGLPSLNEKLFF. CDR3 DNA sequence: TGTGCCAGCGGCAGGGGTTTGCCATCCCTAAATGAAAAACTGTTTTTT.

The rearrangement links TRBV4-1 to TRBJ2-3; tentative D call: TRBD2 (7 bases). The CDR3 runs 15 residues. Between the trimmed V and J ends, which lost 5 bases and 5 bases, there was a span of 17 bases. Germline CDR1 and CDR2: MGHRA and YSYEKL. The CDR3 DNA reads TGCGCCAGCAGCACGGGGGGCCTTGCGGGAGATACGCAGTATTTT. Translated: CASSTGGLAGDTQYF.

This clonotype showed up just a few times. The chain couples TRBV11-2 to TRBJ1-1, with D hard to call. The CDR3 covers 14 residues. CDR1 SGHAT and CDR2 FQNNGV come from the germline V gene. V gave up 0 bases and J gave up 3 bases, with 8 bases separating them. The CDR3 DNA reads TGTGCCAGCAGCTTAGAGGTCGGGGACACTGAAGCTTTCTTT. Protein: CASSLEVGDTEAFF.

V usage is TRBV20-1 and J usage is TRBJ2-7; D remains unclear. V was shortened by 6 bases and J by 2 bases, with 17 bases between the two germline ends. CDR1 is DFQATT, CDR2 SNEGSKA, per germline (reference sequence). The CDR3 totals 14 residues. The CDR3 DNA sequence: TGCAGTGCAGCCGAGAGCGCCATCGCCTACGAGCAGTACTTC. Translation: CSAAESAIAYEQYF.

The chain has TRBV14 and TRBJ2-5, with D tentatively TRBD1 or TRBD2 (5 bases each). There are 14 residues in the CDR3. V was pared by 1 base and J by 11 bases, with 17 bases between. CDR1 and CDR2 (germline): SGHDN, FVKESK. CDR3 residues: CASSQVLDTREQYF. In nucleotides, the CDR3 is TGTGCCAGCAGCCAAGTTCTCGATACCAGGGAGCAGTACTTC.

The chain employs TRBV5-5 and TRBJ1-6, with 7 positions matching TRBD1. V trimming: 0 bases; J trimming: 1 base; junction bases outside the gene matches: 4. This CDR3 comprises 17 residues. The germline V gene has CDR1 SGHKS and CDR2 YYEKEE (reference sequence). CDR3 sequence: CASSLVAGGSYNSPLHF. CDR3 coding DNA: TGTGCCAGCAGCTTGGTCGCAGGGGGATCCTATAATTCACCCCTCCACTTT.

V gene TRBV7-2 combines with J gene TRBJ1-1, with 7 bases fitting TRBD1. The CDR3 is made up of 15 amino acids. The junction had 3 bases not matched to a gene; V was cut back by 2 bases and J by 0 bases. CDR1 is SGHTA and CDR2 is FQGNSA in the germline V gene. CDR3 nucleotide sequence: TGTGCCAGCAGCTTAATGACAGGGCTGAACACTGAAGCTTTCTTT. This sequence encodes CASSLMTGLNTEAFF.

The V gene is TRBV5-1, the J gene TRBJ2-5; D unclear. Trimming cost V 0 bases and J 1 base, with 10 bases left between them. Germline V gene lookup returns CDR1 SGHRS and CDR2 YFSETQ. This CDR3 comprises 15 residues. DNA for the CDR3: TGCGCCAGCAGCTTGGGTCCGTCCAGCCAAGAGACCCAGTACTTC. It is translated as CASSLGPSSQETQYF.

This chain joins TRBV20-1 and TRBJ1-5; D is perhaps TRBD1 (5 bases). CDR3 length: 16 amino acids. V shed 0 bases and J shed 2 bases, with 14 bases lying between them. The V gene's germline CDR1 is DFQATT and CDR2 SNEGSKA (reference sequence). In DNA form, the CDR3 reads TGCAGTGCTAGAGACGATCAGTGGGGGGGCAATCAGCCCCAGCATTTT. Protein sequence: CSARDDQWGGNQPQHF.

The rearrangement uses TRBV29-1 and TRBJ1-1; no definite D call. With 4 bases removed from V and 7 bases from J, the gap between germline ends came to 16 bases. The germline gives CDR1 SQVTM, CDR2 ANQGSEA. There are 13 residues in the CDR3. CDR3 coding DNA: TGCAGCGTTGTCATACCAAGGGTACTTGAAGCTTTCTTT. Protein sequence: CSVVIPRVLEAFF.

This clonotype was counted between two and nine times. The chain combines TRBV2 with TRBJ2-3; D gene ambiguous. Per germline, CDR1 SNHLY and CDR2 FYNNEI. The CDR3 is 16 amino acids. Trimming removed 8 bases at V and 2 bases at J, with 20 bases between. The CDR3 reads CASPSGFGVPTDTQYF. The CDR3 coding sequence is TGTGCCAGCCCTTCCGGGTTTGGGGTCCCCACAGATACGCAGTATTTT.

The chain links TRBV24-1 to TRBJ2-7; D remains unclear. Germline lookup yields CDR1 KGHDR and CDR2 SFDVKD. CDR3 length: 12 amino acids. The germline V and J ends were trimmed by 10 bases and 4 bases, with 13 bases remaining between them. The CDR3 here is CATSLSGYEQYF. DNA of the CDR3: TGTGCCACGAGTCTTTCCGGGTACGAGCAGTACTTC.

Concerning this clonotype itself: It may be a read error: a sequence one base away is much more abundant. CDR3 sequence: CASSGTSDTDTQYF. CDR3 in DNA: TGTGCCAGCAGTGGGACTAGCGACACAGATACGCAGTATTTT. The genes are TRBV2 and TRBJ2-3; 9 bases align to TRBD2. The V gene end was trimmed by 4 bases and the J gene end by 2 bases; junction bases not matched to a gene: 1. CDR1 is SNHLY and CDR2 is FYNNEI in the germline V gene. This CDR3 is 14 amino acids long.

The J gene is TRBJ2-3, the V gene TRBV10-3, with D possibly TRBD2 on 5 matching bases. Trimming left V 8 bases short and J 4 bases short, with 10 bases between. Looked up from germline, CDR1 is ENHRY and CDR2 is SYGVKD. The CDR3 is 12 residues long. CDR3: CAIQRPPDTQYF. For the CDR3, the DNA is TGTGCCATCCAGCGGCCCCCAGATACGCAGTATTTT.

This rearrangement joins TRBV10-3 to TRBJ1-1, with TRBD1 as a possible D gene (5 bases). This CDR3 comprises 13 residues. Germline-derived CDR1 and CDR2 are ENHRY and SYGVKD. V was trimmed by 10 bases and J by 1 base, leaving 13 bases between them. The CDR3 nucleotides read TGTGCCACTAGGATTACAGGGAACACTGAAGCTTTCTTT. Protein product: CATRITGNTEAFF.

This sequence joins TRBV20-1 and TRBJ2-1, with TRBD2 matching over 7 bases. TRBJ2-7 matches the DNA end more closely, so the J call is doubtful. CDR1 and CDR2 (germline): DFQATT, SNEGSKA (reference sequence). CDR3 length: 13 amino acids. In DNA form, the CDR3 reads TGCAGTGCTAGACAAGGACTAGACAATGAGCAGTACTTC. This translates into CSARQGLDNEQYF.

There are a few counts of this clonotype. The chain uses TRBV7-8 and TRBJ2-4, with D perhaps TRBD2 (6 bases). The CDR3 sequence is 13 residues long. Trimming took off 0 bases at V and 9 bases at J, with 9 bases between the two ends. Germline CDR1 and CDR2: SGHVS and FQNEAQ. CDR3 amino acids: CASSLAYSGIQYF. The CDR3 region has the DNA TGTGCCAGCAGCTTAGCGTATAGCGGCATTCAGTACTTC.

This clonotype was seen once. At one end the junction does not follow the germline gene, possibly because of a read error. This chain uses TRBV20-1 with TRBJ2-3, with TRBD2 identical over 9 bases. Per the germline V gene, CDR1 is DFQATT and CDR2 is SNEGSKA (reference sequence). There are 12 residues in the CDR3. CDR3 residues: CSSSGAGLTQYF. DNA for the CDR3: TGCAGTTCTAGCGGGGCGGGGCTTACGCAGTATTTT.

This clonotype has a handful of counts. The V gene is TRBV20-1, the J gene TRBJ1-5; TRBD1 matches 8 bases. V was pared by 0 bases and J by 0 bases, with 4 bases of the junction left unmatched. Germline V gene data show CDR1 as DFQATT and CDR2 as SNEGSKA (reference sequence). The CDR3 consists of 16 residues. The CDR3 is CSARDGTGNSNQPQHF. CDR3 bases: TGCAGTGCTAGAGATGGGACAGGTAATAGCAATCAGCCCCAGCATTTT.

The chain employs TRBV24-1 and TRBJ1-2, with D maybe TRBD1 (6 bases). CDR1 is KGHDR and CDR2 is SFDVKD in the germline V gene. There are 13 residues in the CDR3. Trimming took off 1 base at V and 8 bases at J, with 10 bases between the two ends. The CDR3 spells CATSDFTGRGYTF. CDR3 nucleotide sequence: TGTGCCACCAGTGATTTTACAGGGAGAGGCTACACCTTC.

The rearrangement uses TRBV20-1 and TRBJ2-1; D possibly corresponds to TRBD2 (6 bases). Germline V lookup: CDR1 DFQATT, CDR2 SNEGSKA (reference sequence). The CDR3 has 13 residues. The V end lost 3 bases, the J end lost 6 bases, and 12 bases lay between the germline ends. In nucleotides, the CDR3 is TGCAGTGCTAGGGCCGGACTACCCAATGAGCAGTTCTTC. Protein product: CSARAGLPNEQFF.

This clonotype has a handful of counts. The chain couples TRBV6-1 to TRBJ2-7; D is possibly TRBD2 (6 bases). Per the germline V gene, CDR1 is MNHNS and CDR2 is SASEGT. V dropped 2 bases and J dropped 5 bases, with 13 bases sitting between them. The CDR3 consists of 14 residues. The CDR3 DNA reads TGTGCCAGCAGTGAATCGCGGGGCGTTAACGAGCAGTACTTC. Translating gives CASSESRGVNEQYF.

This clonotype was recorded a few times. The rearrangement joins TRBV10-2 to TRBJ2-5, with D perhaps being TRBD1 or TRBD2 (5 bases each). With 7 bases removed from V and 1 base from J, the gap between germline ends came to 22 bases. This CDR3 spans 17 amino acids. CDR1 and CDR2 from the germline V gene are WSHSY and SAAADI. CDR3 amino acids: CASKRNGAHLFQETQYF. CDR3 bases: TGCGCCAGCAAACGAAACGGGGCCCACCTGTTCCAAGAGACCCAGTACTTC.

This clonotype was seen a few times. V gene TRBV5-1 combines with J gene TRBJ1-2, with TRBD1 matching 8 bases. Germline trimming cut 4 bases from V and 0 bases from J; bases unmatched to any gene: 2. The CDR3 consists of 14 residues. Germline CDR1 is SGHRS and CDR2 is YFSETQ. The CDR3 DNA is TGCGCCAGCAGCGTACAGGGGGCTAACTATGGCTACACCTTC. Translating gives CASSVQGANYGYTF.

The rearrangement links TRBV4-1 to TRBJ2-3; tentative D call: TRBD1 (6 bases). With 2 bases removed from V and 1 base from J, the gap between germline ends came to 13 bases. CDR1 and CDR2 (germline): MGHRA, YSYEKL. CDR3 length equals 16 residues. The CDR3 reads CASSQHDRSRTDTQYF. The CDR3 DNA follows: TGCGCCAGCAGCCAACATGACAGGTCCCGCACAGATACGCAGTATTTT.

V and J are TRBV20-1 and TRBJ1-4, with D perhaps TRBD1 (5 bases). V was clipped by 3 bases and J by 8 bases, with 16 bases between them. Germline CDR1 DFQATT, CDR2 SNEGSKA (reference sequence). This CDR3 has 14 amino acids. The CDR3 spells CSASITGVWEKLFF. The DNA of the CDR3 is TGCAGTGCTAGTATTACAGGCGTCTGGGAAAAACTGTTTTTT.

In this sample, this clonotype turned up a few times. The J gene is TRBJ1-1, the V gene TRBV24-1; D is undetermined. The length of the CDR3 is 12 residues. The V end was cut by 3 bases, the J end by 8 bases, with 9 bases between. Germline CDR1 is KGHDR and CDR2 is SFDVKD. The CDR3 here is CATSDPPGEAFF. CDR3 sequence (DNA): TGTGCCACCAGTGATCCCCCCGGGGAAGCTTTCTTT.

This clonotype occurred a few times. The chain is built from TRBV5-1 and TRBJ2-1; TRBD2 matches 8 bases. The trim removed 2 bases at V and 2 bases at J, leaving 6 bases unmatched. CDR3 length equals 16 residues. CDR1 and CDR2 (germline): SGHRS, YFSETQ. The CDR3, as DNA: TGCGCCAGCAGCTTTTATCCGGGAGGGCCCTACAATGAGCAGTTCTTC. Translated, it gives CASSFYPGGPYNEQFF.